The T cell receptor (beta chain) described here comes from a study of blood T cell repertoires in COVID-19. Across the study: Donors in Cohort 3 counted as recovered after two negative PCRs, clearance, or symptom resolution. PBMCs, B-cell-depleted T cells, or T cells provided the cDNA or gDNA that made up the material.

Authors' analysis steps: Reference gene primers were amplified, and this amplification served to estimate nucleated cell counts. The protocol was immunoSEQ multiplex PCR, while the TCRdb copy is restricted to in-frame clones and leaves out a portion. The DNA gave D and trimming, while V, J and clone size come from that table. The sample has around 200,000 clones, 86% seen once. The CDR3 runs to 15 residues. V lost 3 bases and J lost 8; bases outside the gene matches: 9. Germline-derived CDR1 and CDR2 are KGHSH and LQKENI. The TCR was taken from a woman aged 45-65 years in a cohort exposed to, infected with or recovered from COVID-19 (not recorded which). The chain employs TRBV18 and TRBJ1-4; 7 bases agree with TRBD1. Sequenced sample: PBMCs or T cells enriched from blood (not recorded which). CDR3 nucleotides: TGTGCCAGCTCACCCCCGGGACAGAAAAACGAAAAACTGTTTTTT. Protein product: CASSPPGQKNEKLFF.